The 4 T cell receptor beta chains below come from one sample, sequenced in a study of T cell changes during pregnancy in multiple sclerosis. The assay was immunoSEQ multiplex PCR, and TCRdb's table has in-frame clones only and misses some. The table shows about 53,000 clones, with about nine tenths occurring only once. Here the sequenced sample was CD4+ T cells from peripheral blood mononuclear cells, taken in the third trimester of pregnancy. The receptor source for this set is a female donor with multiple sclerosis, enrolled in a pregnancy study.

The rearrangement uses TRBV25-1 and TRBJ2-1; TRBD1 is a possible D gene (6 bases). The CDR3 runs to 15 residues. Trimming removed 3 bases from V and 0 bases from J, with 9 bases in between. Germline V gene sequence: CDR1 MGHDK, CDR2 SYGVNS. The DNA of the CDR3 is TGTGCCAGCAGTGAGTACAGGGCCTCCTACAATGAGCAGTTCTTC. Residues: CASSEYRASYNEQFF.

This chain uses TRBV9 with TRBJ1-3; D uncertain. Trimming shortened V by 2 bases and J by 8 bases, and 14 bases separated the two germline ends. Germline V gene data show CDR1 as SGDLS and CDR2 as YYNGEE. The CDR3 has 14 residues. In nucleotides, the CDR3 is TGTGCCAGCAGCGTCTTGGCTTTGAGGGACACCATATATTTT. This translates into CASSVLALRDTIYF.

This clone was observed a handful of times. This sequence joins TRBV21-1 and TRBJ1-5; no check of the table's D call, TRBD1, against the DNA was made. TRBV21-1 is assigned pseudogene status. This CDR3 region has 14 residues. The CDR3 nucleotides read TGTGCCAGCGCCAATGGCCCTAGCAATCAGCCCCAGCATTTT. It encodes CASANGPSNQPQHF.

The CDR3 DNA is TGCGCCAGCAGCACCCGGGGCTATGGCTACACCTTC. Amino acid sequence: CASSTRGYGYTF. The J gene is TRBJ1-2, the V gene TRBV5-1; D gene unclear. This CDR3 region has 12 residues. CDR1 and CDR2 (germline): SGHRS, YFSETQ. Trimming cost V 4 bases and J 4 bases, with 8 bases left between them.